These T cell receptor beta chains were read from a single sample in a study of T cells in Graves' hyperthyroidism and ophthalmopathy. TCRdb re-analysed the multiplex PCR reads in MiXCR, keeping a single row per CDR3 protein. The data contain about 270,000 distinct CDR3 sequences, less than 30% of them singletons. The sequencing sample was made of blood. These receptors came from a man aged 35 to 55 with Graves' hyperthyroidism that later progressed to Graves' ophthalmopathy. The conserved cysteine and the conserved F or W are not part of the CDR3 here. Expanded clones are given a class, and other clones once, few, many or no size at all.

CDR3: ASTPGGLPLH
V: TRBV12-3/TRBV12-4
size: NA
J: TRBJ1-6

CDR3: ASSTPRTGRATGELF
V: TRBV6-1
size: many
J: TRBJ2-2

CDR3: ASSYRRNTEAF
V: TRBV6-5
size: many
J: TRBJ1-1

CDR3: AWSVSRVGELF
V: TRBV30
size: NA
J: TRBJ2-2

CDR3: ASSPSPIEQY
V: TRBV28
size: many
J: TRBJ2-7

CDR3: ASSYSVGAGNTIY
V: TRBV6-5
size: many
J: TRBJ1-3

CDR3: SADWGGIVETQY
V: TRBV29-1
size: many
J: TRBJ2-5

CDR3: ASRLLAGEYEQY
V: TRBV6-1
size: many
J: TRBJ2-7

CDR3: SAREGARNQPQH
V: TRBV20-1
size: NA
J: TRBJ1-5

CDR3: ASSWDRGYEQY
V: TRBV5-1
size: many
J: TRBJ2-7

CDR3: ASSQTRDSYQPQH
V: TRBV4-2
size: many
J: TRBJ1-5

CDR3: ASGFPAVAGTEAF
V: TRBV12-5
size: NA
J: TRBJ1-1

CDR3: ASSLAVNSPLH
V: TRBV7-6
size: NA
J: TRBJ1-6

CDR3: ASSLDRGAHQPQH
V: TRBV11-2
size: NA
J: TRBJ1-5

CDR3: SAERRVNTGELF
V: TRBV20-1
size: many
J: TRBJ2-2

CDR3: AISDRGETQY
V: TRBV10-3
size: many
J: TRBJ2-5

CDR3: SANYGRGYT
V: TRBV20-1
size: NA
J: TRBJ1-2

CDR3: ASTDRVYEQY
V: TRBV28
size: NA
J: TRBJ2-7

CDR3: ASTPDRVRTEAF
V: TRBV12-3/TRBV12-4
size: few
J: TRBJ1-1

CDR3: ASSYSGTPGDQPQH
V: TRBV6-5
size: NA
J: TRBJ1-5

CDR3: ASSGGAVEQY
V: TRBV2
size: NA
J: TRBJ2-7

CDR3: ASSRGRGLAGGETQY
V: TRBV4-1
size: few
J: TRBJ2-5

CDR3: ASRKGPSYEQY
V: TRBV10-2
size: NA
J: TRBJ2-7

CDR3: ASSSEGGENTEAF
V: TRBV12-3/TRBV12-4
size: many
J: TRBJ1-1

CDR3: ASRKTGQGALEETQY
V: TRBV28
size: many
J: TRBJ2-5

CDR3: ASSGTGGLNTEAF
V: TRBV28
size: many
J: TRBJ1-1

CDR3: ATSREVAGGYEQY
V: TRBV15
size: many
J: TRBJ2-7

CDR3: ASSGTAGLVPYEQY
V: TRBV27
size: many
J: TRBJ2-7

CDR3: ATSDNSGNQPQH
V: TRBV24-1
size: many
J: TRBJ1-5

CDR3: AWRRLTGELF
V: TRBV30
size: many
J: TRBJ2-2

CDR3: ASREQEVVTQY
V: TRBV2
size: many
J: TRBJ2-5

CDR3: ASSVGSNQPQH
V: TRBV5-1
size: NA
J: TRBJ1-5

CDR3: ASRQGTGAGIQY
V: TRBV12-3/TRBV12-4
size: many
J: TRBJ2-4

CDR3: ASSEVLAGVETQY
V: TRBV2
size: many
J: TRBJ2-5

CDR3: ASSLGLFSGANVLT
V: TRBV6-5
size: NA
J: TRBJ2-6

CDR3: ASSLFANTGELF
V: TRBV7-3
size: many
J: TRBJ2-2

CDR3: ATSRDGQGNTEAF
V: TRBV15
size: many
J: TRBJ1-1

CDR3: ATSRDPTDTQY
V: TRBV5-1
size: NA
J: TRBJ2-3

CDR3: ASRNPRQGSGEAF
V: TRBV7-8
size: many
J: TRBJ1-1

CDR3: ASRPGQFEETQY
V: TRBV28
size: many
J: TRBJ2-5

CDR3: AWSVGGADQETQY
V: TRBV30
size: NA
J: TRBJ2-5

CDR3: ASKRAGGPSGELF
V: TRBV25-1
size: many
J: TRBJ2-2

CDR3: ATSRDRLAGDYEQY
V: TRBV15
size: NA
J: TRBJ2-7

CDR3: ASTPLMGGAEQY
V: TRBV6-1
size: NA
J: TRBJ2-7

CDR3: ATSDLNPTGTYGYT
V: TRBV24-1
size: many
J: TRBJ1-2

CDR3: ASSPAGETQETQY
V: TRBV6-2/TRBV6-3
size: NA
J: TRBJ2-5

CDR3: ASSLSGMSQETQY
V: TRBV12-3/TRBV12-4
size: NA
J: TRBJ2-5

CDR3: ASSYPLDRAVSQPQH
V: TRBV6-2/TRBV6-3
size: NA
J: TRBJ1-5

CDR3: ASRTGTNKNIQY
V: TRBV2
size: many
J: TRBJ2-4

CDR3: ARPWGATEAF
V: TRBV6-1
size: many
J: TRBJ1-1

CDR3: ASSQETAGVYTEAF
V: TRBV4-1
size: many
J: TRBJ1-1

CDR3: ASSRRDSYEQY
V: TRBV7-2
size: many
J: TRBJ2-7

CDR3: SVDGYT
V: TRBV29-1
size: many
J: TRBJ1-2

CDR3: ASSFRGHWGYT
V: TRBV12-3/TRBV12-4
size: many
J: TRBJ1-2